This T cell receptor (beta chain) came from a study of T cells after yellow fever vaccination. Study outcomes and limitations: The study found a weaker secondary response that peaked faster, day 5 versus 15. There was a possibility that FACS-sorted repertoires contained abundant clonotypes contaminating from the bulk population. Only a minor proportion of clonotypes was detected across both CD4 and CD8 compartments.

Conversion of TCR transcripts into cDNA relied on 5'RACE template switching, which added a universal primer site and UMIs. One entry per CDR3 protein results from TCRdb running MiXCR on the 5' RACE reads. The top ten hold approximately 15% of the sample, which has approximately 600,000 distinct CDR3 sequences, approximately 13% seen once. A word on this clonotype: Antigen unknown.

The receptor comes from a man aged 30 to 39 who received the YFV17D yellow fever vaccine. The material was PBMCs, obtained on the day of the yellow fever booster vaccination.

The CDR3 sequence: CASSVSPGHEKLFF. The CDR3 DNA sequence: TGTGCCAGTAGTGTGTCCCCAGGACATGAAAAACTGTTTTTT. V usage is TRBV19 and J usage is TRBJ1-4; D is ambiguous. V gave up 5 bases and J gave up 6 bases, with 13 bases separating them. Germline lookup yields CDR1 LNHDA and CDR2 SQIVND (reference sequence). CDR3 length: 14 amino acids.